The entry that follows covers one T cell receptor (beta chain) sequence. From germline, CDR1 is SGHTA and CDR2 FQGNSA. V gave up 7 bases and J gave up 5 bases, with 31 bases separating them. This CDR3 contains 19 residues. Only in-frame clones appear in the TCRdb table, and some are missing; sequencing was by immunoSEQ multiplex PCR. The sample has about 130,000 clones, approximately 85% seen once. Enrolment of Seattle patients took place during active infection, and they were followed longitudinally. The data belong to a study of blood T cell repertoires in COVID-19. The chain is built from TRBV7-2 and TRBJ2-3, with D possibly being TRBD2 (8 bases). The receptor was derived from a woman older than 75 with COVID-19, enrolled during active disease. Sequencing was carried out using peripheral blood. CDR3 coding DNA: TGTGCCAGCAACGGCGGGGGACTAGTAGGGGGCCGGCACGGAGATACGCAGTATTTT. This gives the protein CASNGGGLVGGRHGDTQYF.